This TCR beta chain was observed in a study of glioma-infiltrating T cells. TCR alpha and beta CDR3 regions were amplified from RNA using iRepertoire nested multiplex PCR. In TCRdb, the multiplex PCR reads were re-called with MiXCR into one record per CDR3 protein. Here the sample spans a few hundred thousand distinct CDR3 sequences, around 38% being singletons. Only a few counts were recorded for this clonotype. Its antigen is not identified. General study findings and limits: Above-expected tissue-blood divergence occurred in all gliomas, most in low-grade ones.

Germline values: CDR1 MNHEY, CDR2 SVGAGI. With 8 bases clipped from V and 0 bases from J, the junction kept 2 bases outside the gene matches. The CDR3 extends over 13 amino acids. V and J are TRBV6-5 and TRBJ2-7, with 9 bases fitting TRBD2. This sequence originates from a human donor with low-grade glioma or glioblastoma, undergoing nonglioma brain surgery, or in good health (not recorded which). The source material was glioma tissue, nonneoplastic brain tissue, or PBMCs (not recorded which). CDR3 amino acids: CASQREASYEQYF. DNA for the CDR3: TGTGCCAGCCAGCGGGAGGCCTCCTACGAGCAGTACTTC.